What follows is one T cell receptor (beta chain) and its context. What it binds is not known. This specimen comes from a study of long-term antiretroviral therapy in people with HIV. Study-wide findings and caveats: Compared with controls, HIV repertoires showed narrower CDR3 length ranges. An increase in diversity followed ART, yet levels stayed below transplant donor controls.

Assay version v3.0 of immunoSEQ was used, and it was run at survey level. Sequencing was designed to cover roughly 40,000-55,000 T-cell genomes in each sample. Measured with immunoSEQ multiplex PCR; TCRdb has only the in-frame clones, and not every one. The sample contains over 30,000 clones, 65% to 85% of which appear only once. The CDR3 sequence is 13 residues long. Trimming shortened V by 4 bases and J by 0 bases, and 6 bases separated the two germline ends. Per germline, CDR1 LNHDA and CDR2 SQIVND (reference sequence). The genes are TRBV19 and TRBJ1-2; no firm D call. Sequenced material: unsorted PBMCs, taken 3 years after starting antiretroviral therapy. This receptor was identified in a man in his fifties with HIV. The CDR3 spells CASSKPPNYGYTF. The CDR3 DNA reads TGTGCCAGTAGTAAGCCTCCTAACTATGGCTACACCTTC.